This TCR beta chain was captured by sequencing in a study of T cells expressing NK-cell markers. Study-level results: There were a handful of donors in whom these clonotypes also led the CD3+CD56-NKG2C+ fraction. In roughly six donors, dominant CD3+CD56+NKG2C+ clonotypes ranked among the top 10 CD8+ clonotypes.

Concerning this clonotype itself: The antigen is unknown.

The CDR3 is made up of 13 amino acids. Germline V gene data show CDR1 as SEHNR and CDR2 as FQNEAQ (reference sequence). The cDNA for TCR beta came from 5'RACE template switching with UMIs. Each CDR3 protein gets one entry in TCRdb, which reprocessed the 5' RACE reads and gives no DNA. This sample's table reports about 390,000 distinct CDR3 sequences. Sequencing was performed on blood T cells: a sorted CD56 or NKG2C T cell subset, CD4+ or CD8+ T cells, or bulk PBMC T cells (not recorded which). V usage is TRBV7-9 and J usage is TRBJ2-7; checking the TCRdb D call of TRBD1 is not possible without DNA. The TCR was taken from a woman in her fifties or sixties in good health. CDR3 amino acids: CASSFTGGDEQYF.